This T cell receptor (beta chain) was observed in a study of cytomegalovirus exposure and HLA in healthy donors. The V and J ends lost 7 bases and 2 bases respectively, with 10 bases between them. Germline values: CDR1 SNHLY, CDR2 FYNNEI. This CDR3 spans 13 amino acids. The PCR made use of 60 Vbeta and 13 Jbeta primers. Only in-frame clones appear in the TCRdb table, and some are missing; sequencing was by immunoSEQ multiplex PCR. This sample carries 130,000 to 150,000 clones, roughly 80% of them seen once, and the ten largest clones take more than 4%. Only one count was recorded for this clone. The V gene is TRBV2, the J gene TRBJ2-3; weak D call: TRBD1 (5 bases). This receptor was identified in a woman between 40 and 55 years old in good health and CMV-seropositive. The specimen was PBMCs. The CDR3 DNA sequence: TGTGCCAGCATTAGACAGCCCACAGATACGCAGTATTTT. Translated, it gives CASIRQPTDTQYF.